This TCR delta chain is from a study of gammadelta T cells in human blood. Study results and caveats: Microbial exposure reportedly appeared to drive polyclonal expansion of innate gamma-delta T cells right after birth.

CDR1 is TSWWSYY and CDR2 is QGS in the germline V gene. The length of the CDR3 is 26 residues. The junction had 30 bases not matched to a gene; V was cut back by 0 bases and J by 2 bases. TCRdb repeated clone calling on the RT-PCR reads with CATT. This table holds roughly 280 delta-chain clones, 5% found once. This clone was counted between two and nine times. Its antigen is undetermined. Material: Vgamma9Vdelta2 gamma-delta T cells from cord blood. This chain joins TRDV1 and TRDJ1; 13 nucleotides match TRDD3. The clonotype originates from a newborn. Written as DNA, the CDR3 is TGTGCTCTTGGGGAACTCAGGACCTACGAGGGTGTACTGGGGGATACGGGAGTTTGGTGGACCGATAAACTCATCTTT. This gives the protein CALGELRTYEGVLGDTGVWWTDKLIF.